This passage covers 8 T cell receptor beta chains from one sample sequenced in a study of T cell repertoires in cytomegalovirus infection (dated by TCRdb to the late 2010s). TCRdb shows the sequencer as Illumina HiSeq 1500. TCRdb trimmed public reads at Q25 via fastp, called clones via MiXCR and kept in-frame beta chains. Each CDR3 protein gets just one entry, which takes the most common genes and DNA from the rows behind it. The sample table holds 150,000 to 200,000 distinct CDR3 sequences, of which roughly 28% were seen once. The ten largest clonotypes hold approximately 31% of the sample. The sample consisted of PBMCs. These receptors were taken from a human donor in good health (CMV status not recorded). Some clones in this sample may be carry-over from other donors' samples.

The rearrangement uses TRBV10-3 and TRBJ2-2; 8 nucleotides line up with TRBD1. This CDR3 has 14 residues. Germline V gene sequence: CDR1 ENHRY, CDR2 SYGVKD. V lost 7 bases, J lost 2 bases, and 3 bases stayed unmatched. The DNA of the CDR3 is TGTGCCATCAAGGGACAGGTTAACACCGGGGAGCTGTTTTTT. It codes for CAIKGQVNTGELFF.

This clonotype was seen a handful of times. The genes are TRBV2 and TRBJ1-5; no clear D gene. The CDR3 runs to 14 residues. V lost 5 bases and J 0 bases, leaving 8 bases between the germline ends. CDR1 and CDR2 (germline): SNHLY, FYNNEI. The DNA of the CDR3 is TGTGCCAGCAGTCCCAGTTATAGCAATCAGCCCCAGCATTTT. Its translation is CASSPSYSNQPQHF.

This clonotype was seen a few times. This rearrangement joins TRBV7-9 to TRBJ1-6, with D possibly being TRBD1 (6 bases). V lost 5 bases and J 12 bases, leaving 11 bases between the germline ends. The germline V gene encodes CDR1 SEHNR and CDR2 FQNEAQ (reference sequence). This CDR3 comprises 12 residues. The CDR3 DNA reads as TGTGCCAGCAGCACCCTAGGGGGACCCCTCCACTTT. It encodes CASSTLGGPLHF.

This chain connects TRBV11-2 to TRBJ1-2; D is undetermined. The V gene lost 4 bases and the J gene lost 0 bases, with 3 bases spanning the gap. The CDR3 is 12 amino acids. CDR1 and CDR2 from the germline V gene are SGHAT and FQNNGV. The CDR3 DNA follows: TGTGCCAGCAGCTACACTAACTATGGCTACACCTTC. It yields the protein CASSYTNYGYTF.

This clonotype was seen many times. As DNA, the CDR3 is TGTGCCAGCGGGCGGGGGGTAAAGAGTGACTGGTACTTC. Translated, it gives CASGRGVKSDWYF. The chain uses TRBV7-2 and TRBJ2-5, with 8 positions matching TRBD2. Trimming cost V 8 bases and J 13 bases; bases outside gene matches: 15. This CDR3 contains 13 residues. The germline V gene has CDR1 SGHTA and CDR2 FQGNSA.

This sequence joins TRBV29-1 and TRBJ2-1; 8 nucleotides match TRBD1. The CDR3 length is 17 residues. In germline, CDR1 is SQVTM, CDR2 ANQGSEA. With 3 bases clipped from V and 0 bases from J, the junction kept 10 bases outside the gene matches. DNA of the CDR3: TGCAGCGTTGAGGGTTTCGGGACAGGAGGCTCCTACAATGAGCAGTTCTTC. Its translation: CSVEGFGTGGSYNEQFF.

This clonotype has a handful of counts. The chain combines TRBV12-3 or TRBV12-4 with TRBJ1-1; D not certain. The ends were cut back, 4 bases at V and 11 bases at J, with 11 bases in the middle. This CDR3 is built from 11 residues. In DNA form, the CDR3 reads TGTGCCAGCAGTTCGCACGGGTGGGCTTTCTTT. The encoded protein is CASSSHGWAFF.

With regard to this clonotype: This may arise from a read error, as a much more abundant clone is one base away. CDR3 sequence: CASSKLASGANVLTF. In nucleotides, the CDR3 is TGTGCCAGCAGTAAACTAGCGTCTGGGGCCAACGTCCTGACTTTC. V is TRBV12-3 or TRBV12-4 and J is TRBJ2-6, with 7 positions matching TRBD2. Losses at the gene ends were 5 bases for V and 1 base for J; bases not matched to a gene: 2. The CDR3 is 15 residues long.